One sample yielded the 11 T cell receptor beta chains listed below, sequenced in a study of beta chain features in type 1 diabetes. cDNA synthesis used the whole RNA isolate, giving expressed TCRB sequences. Method: immunoSEQ multiplex PCR; TCRdb's copy keeps in-frame clones and lacks some. The table has 240,000 or so clones, 27% seen once. Sequencing was done on a sample of central memory CD4+ T cells from blood. The receptors derive from a man younger than 45 in good health.

The chain has TRBV18 and TRBJ2-5; TRBD1 is a possible D gene (5 bases). This CDR3 region has 11 residues. Germline assignment: CDR1 KGHSH and CDR2 LQKENI. V was pared by 5 bases and J by 10 bases, with 11 bases between. CDR3 in DNA: TGTGCCAGCTCAAAGGACATGGTCCAGTACTTC. Its protein is CASSKDMVQYF.

This chain uses TRBV19 with TRBJ2-1; D gene ambiguous. CDR1 and CDR2 from the germline V gene are LNHDA and SQIVND (reference sequence). V lost 10 bases, J lost 0 bases, and 13 bases lay in between. The CDR3 totals 14 residues. CDR3 loop: CATATGDSYNEQFF. CDR3 DNA sequence: TGTGCCACCGCGACTGGGGACTCCTACAATGAGCAGTTCTTC. The variable domain in full, with the rest retrieved from reference TRBV19 and TRBJ2-1, is DGGITQSPKYLFRKEGQNVTLSCEQNLNHDAMYWYRQDPGQGLRLIYYSQIVNDFQKGDIAEGYSVSREKKESFPLTVTSAQKNPTAFYLCATATGDSYNEQFFGPGTRLTVL.

The chain couples TRBV6-6 to TRBJ2-7; TRBD2 matches at 7 bases. V lost 5 bases, J lost 1 base, and 5 bases stayed unmatched. The CDR3 has 14 residues. Germline assignment: CDR1 MNHNY and CDR2 SVGAGI (reference sequence). The CDR3 DNA sequence: TGTGCCAGCAGTCAGAAGCGGGGATCCTACGAGCAGTACTTC. Protein: CASSQKRGSYEQYF.

This clone was detected only a few times. The chain couples TRBV28 to TRBJ2-5; TRBD2 aligns across 12 bases. CDR3 length: 16 amino acids. Trimming at V came to 3 bases and at J to 11 bases, leaving 13 bases not matched to a gene. Germline V lookup: CDR1 MDHEN, CDR2 SYDVKM. Here the CDR3 DNA reads TGTGCCAGCAGTTTCTTGACTAGCGGGAGTACCCCCGGTCAGTACTTC. This translates into CASSFLTSGSTPGQYF.

This clone was counted only a few times. The rearrangement joins TRBV21-1 to TRBJ1-5; the tabulated D call, TRBD1, remains unverified against the DNA. TRBV21-1 is reported as a pseudogene. This CDR3 contains 18 residues. The CDR3 is CASSLTPPRDSPNQPQHF. The CDR3 region has the DNA TGTGCCAGCAGCCTTACTCCCCCGCGGGACAGTCCTAATCAGCCCCAGCATTTT.

The chain recombines TRBV4-1 with TRBJ2-3; 9 nucleotides match TRBD2. The trim removed 3 bases at V and 6 bases at J, leaving 4 bases unmatched. The CDR3 extends over 14 amino acids. Germline values: CDR1 MGHRA, CDR2 YSYEKL. The CDR3 nucleotides read TGCGCCAGCAGCCAGCTAGCGGGAACGGATACGCAGTATTTT. Encoded protein: CASSQLAGTDTQYF.

The chain is built from TRBV2 and TRBJ2-5, with D unresolved. V shed 8 bases and J shed 7 bases, with 5 bases lying between them. This CDR3 has 9 residues. Germline values: CDR1 SNHLY, CDR2 FYNNEI. The chain's CDR3 is CASGVTQYF. In nucleotides, the CDR3 is TGTGCCAGCGGTGTGACCCAGTACTTC. Drawing the rest from reference TRBV2 and TRBJ2-5, the complete variable domain is EPEVTQTPSHQVTQMGQEVILRCVPISNHLYFYWYRQILGQKVEFLVSFYNNEISEKSEIFDDQFSVERPDGSNFTLKIRSTKLEDSAMYFCASGVTQYFGPGTRLLVL.

The V call is TRBV30, the J call TRBJ2-1, with D uncertain. Germline CDR1 GTSNPN, CDR2 SVGIG (reference sequence). The CDR3 loop spans 13 amino acids. Trimming left V 2 bases short and J 6 bases short, with 11 bases between. The CDR3: CAWSRQPLNEQFF. DNA of the CDR3: TGTGCCTGGAGTAGGCAACCCCTCAATGAGCAGTTCTTC.

This clone was counted between two and nine times. The rearrangement uses TRBV7-2 and TRBJ2-1, with 9 bases aligning to TRBD2. The CDR3 totals 15 residues. The V segment lost 3 bases and the J segment 2 bases; nucleotides outside the gene matches: 2. Per the germline V gene, CDR1 is SGHTA and CDR2 is FQGNSA. CDR3 DNA sequence: TGTGCCAGCAGCTTTCAGCGGGAGGCCTACAATGAGCAGTTCTTC. This encodes CASSFQREAYNEQFF.

V and J are TRBV30 and TRBJ2-5; the D gene is possibly TRBD2 (6 bases). V shed 4 bases and J shed 4 bases, with 22 bases lying between them. Germline lookup yields CDR1 GTSNPN and CDR2 SVGIG (reference sequence). The CDR3 has 16 amino acids. CDR3 in DNA: TGTGCCTGGAAGTTCGGCGGGGCCACATGGGGAGAGACCCAGTACTTC. Protein: CAWKFGGATWGETQYF.

In its sample, this clone was seen a few times. The V and J genes are TRBV15 and TRBJ2-1; TRBD2 agrees at 7 bases. The CDR3 sequence is 14 residues long. V lost 1 base, J lost 4 bases, and 1 base stayed unmatched. CDR1 LNHNV and CDR2 YYDKDF come from the germline V gene (reference sequence). CDR3 coding DNA: TGTGCCACCAGCAGAGTAGCGGGTTACAATGAGCAGTTCTTC. Translating gives CATSRVAGYNEQFF.